This TCR beta chain originates from a study of T cell clones after liver transplantation. Background on the study: At least one year of complete immunosuppression withdrawal without enzymes over twice normal defined tolerance. Samples came pre-transplant, pre-randomization before withdrawal, and post-randomization after withdrawal ended.

Measured with immunoSEQ multiplex PCR; TCRdb has only the in-frame clones, and not every one. The sample has fewer than 70,000 clones; 71% are singletons. Findings of the study overall: In 5 of 8 subjects, circulating graft-donor-reactive CD4 TCRbeta sequences fell significantly after transplant.

The CDR3 loop spans 16 amino acids. V gave up 0 bases and J gave up 3 bases; unmatched junction bases: 6. Germline loops: CDR1 SGHNT, CDR2 YYREEE (reference sequence). With regard to this clone: The antigen is undetermined.

The input for sequencing was CD4+ T cells from blood, taken before liver transplant. This receptor was identified in a human donor who received a liver transplant. This sequence joins TRBV5-4 and TRBJ2-3; 8 bases map to TRBD2. CDR3 sequence (DNA): TGTGCCAGCAGCTTGGATCTAGCGGGCGATACAGATACGCAGTATTTT. Protein sequence: CASSLDLAGDTDTQYF.